The 21 T cell receptor beta chains reported below all come from one sample, sequenced in a study of multiple sclerosis patients with progressive multifocal leukoencephalopathy. Time point reported: time of PML onset. This table comes from immunoSEQ multiplex PCR, and its TCRdb copy is limited to in-frame clones, with some not included. Among 30,000 or so clones listed, roughly 85% were seen once. This specimen consisted of PBMCs, obtained from a patient treated with natalizumab. These receptors came from a woman aged 30 to 39 with progressive multifocal leukoencephalopathy.

V gene TRBV11-2 combines with J gene TRBJ1-4; the D gene is possibly TRBD1 (5 bases). V lost 2 bases and J 2 bases, leaving 15 bases between the germline ends. The CDR3 spans 17 residues. The germline CDR1 and CDR2 sequences are SGHAT and FQNNGV. This CDR3 is CASSLWGRVSTNEKLFF. The CDR3 DNA follows: TGTGCCAGCAGCTTATGGGGCAGGGTATCGACTAATGAAAAACTGTTTTTT.

The rearrangement uses TRBV7-9 and TRBJ1-1; D unresolved. The germline V and J ends were trimmed by 1 base and 2 bases, with 8 bases remaining between them. Germline CDR1 is SEHNR and CDR2 is FQNEAQ (reference sequence). The CDR3 is 14 amino acids. CDR3 in DNA: TGTGCCAGCAGCTTAGTATCAAGCAACACTGAAGCTTTCTTT. Protein product: CASSLVSSNTEAFF.

This clone appeared once. V usage is TRBV7-9 and J usage is TRBJ1-1; 8 bases agree with TRBD1. This CDR3 spans 15 amino acids. V shed 5 bases, J shed 2 bases, and the junction held 7 bases outside the gene matches. The germline CDR1 and CDR2 sequences are SEHNR and FQNEAQ (reference sequence). The CDR3 DNA reads as TGTGCCAGCAGCACTAGGACAGGGAGTAACACTGAAGCTTTCTTT. Its protein product is CASSTRTGSNTEAFF.

The CDR3 sequence: CASSGTGSGNTIYF. The CDR3 bases are TGTGCCAGCAGTGGAACAGGCTCTGGAAACACCATATATTTT. The chain carries TRBV2 and TRBJ1-3, with D possibly being TRBD1 (5 bases). CDR1 is SNHLY, CDR2 FYNNEI, per germline. CDR3 length: 14 residues. V gave up 4 bases and J gave up 0 bases, with 7 bases separating them.

This rearrangement joins TRBV19 to TRBJ1-5, with D perhaps matching TRBD1 (5 bases). Trimming left V 3 bases short and J 11 bases short, with 11 bases between. CDR3 length: 12 residues. Germline V lookup: CDR1 LNHDA, CDR2 SQIVND (reference sequence). The CDR3 DNA follows: TGTGCCAGTAGTATGAGCTGGGGGACCCAGCATTTT. Protein sequence: CASSMSWGTQHF.

The chain's CDR3 is CASSLAPAGGRETQYF. The CDR3 coding sequence is TGTGCCAGCAGCTTGGCCCCAGCGGGGGGTCGAGAGACCCAGTACTTC. This rearrangement joins TRBV5-6 to TRBJ2-5; 9 positions agree with TRBD2. The germline gives CDR1 SGHDT, CDR2 YYEEEE. Trimming removed 0 bases from V and 4 bases from J; junction bases left unmatched: 7. CDR3 length equals 16 residues.

V is TRBV19 and J is TRBJ2-1, with 10 bases matching TRBD2. Germline trimming cut 7 bases from V and 1 base from J; bases unmatched to any gene: 4. Germline CDR1 LNHDA, CDR2 SQIVND (reference sequence). The CDR3 totals 15 residues. The CDR3 loop reads CASTPSGRSYNEQFF. CDR3 in DNA: TGTGCCAGTACCCCTAGCGGGAGATCCTACAATGAGCAGTTCTTC.

The chain combines TRBV19 with TRBJ2-1, with TRBD2 matching 8 bases. The length of the CDR3 is 16 residues. Unmatched junction bases numbered 14, after V lost 5 bases and J lost 8 bases. Germline CDR1 LNHDA, CDR2 SQIVND (reference sequence). CDR3: CASSPPPGGKLHEQFF. The CDR3 DNA is TGTGCCAGTAGTCCTCCCCCGGGAGGGAAGTTGCATGAGCAGTTCTTC.

This sequence joins TRBV11-2 and TRBJ2-5; D gene uncertain. Per the germline V gene, CDR1 is SGHAT and CDR2 is FQNNGV. This CDR3 has 14 residues. The ends were cut back, 1 base at V and 4 bases at J, with 10 bases in the middle. The DNA of the CDR3 is TGTGCCAGCAGCTTAGGGCCTTCTACAGAGACCCAGTACTTC. Protein: CASSLGPSTETQYF.

This sequence joins TRBV19 and TRBJ2-1; D may match TRBD1 or TRBD2 (6 bases each). This CDR3 has 13 residues. CDR1 LNHDA and CDR2 SQIVND come from the germline V gene (reference sequence). Trimming shortened V by 0 bases and J by 14 bases, and 14 bases separated the two germline ends. The CDR3 DNA is TGTGCCAGTAGTATAGATCGAGGGCGGGACAAGTTCTTC. Translation gives CASSIDRGRDKFF.

The chain joins TRBV11-2 to TRBJ1-6, with 10 bases identical to TRBD1. Losses at the gene ends were 5 bases for V and 10 bases for J; bases not matched to a gene: 11. CDR1 and CDR2 (germline): SGHAT, FQNNGV. The CDR3 has 16 residues. CDR3: CASSLRDRGLRSPLHF. The CDR3 DNA is TGTGCCAGCAGCCTCCGGGACAGGGGATTGCGATCACCCCTCCACTTT.

The chain has TRBV18 and TRBJ2-1, with TRBD2 identical over 7 bases. CDR1 KGHSH and CDR2 LQKENI come from the germline V gene. The CDR3 consists of 13 residues. J was trimmed by 8 bases and V by 1 base; bases with no gene match: 2. The CDR3 DNA follows: TGTGCCAGCTCACCACGTCGGGAGGATGAGCAGTTCTTC. As protein: CASSPRREDEQFF.

The chain joins TRBV28 to TRBJ2-7; D may be TRBD1 or TRBD2 (6 bases each). V lost 4 bases and J lost 0, with 16 bases in between. Germline values: CDR1 MDHEN, CDR2 SYDVKM. CDR3 length: 16 residues. The CDR3 is CASSSGAGTSSYEQYF. DNA of the CDR3: TGTGCCAGCAGTTCAGGGGCGGGAACGAGCTCCTACGAGCAGTACTTC.

The chain couples TRBV18 to TRBJ2-7; D not resolved. CDR3 length: 13 residues. Germline loops: CDR1 KGHSH, CDR2 LQKENI. V was trimmed by 1 base and J by 1 base, leaving 5 bases between them. CDR3 in amino acids: CASSPQGSYEQYF. The CDR3 DNA sequence: TGTGCCAGCTCACCACAGGGTTCCTACGAGCAGTACTTC.

The CDR3 region is CASSQGLAGEYEQYF. The CDR3, as DNA: TGTGCCAGCAGTCAAGGACTAGCGGGAGAATACGAGCAGTACTTC. The chain is built from TRBV6-5 and TRBJ2-7; TRBD2 matches 13 bases. Trimming took 5 bases from V and 4 from J; bases not matched to a gene: 5. This CDR3 region has 15 residues. Per germline, CDR1 MNHEY and CDR2 SVGAGI.

The chain has TRBV7-8 and TRBJ2-7; the D gene is possibly TRBD1 (5 bases). V lost 5 bases to trimming and J lost 5 bases, with 19 bases between them. CDR3 length: 15 amino acids. Germline assignment: CDR1 SGHVS and CDR2 FQNEAQ. As DNA, the CDR3 is TGTGCCAGCAGCCCCCGTTTAGGGGCGGCCCACGAGCAGTACTTC. Translating it yields CASSPRLGAAHEQYF. Combining the CDR3 with reference TRBV7-8 and TRBJ2-7 gives the whole variable domain GAGVSQSPRYKVAKRGQDVALRCDPISGHVSLFWYQQALGQGPEFLTYFQNEAQLDKSGLPSDRFFAERPEGSVSTLKIQRTQQEDSAVYLCASSPRLGAAHEQYFGPGTRLTVT.

The gene calls are TRBV5-1 and TRBJ2-3, with a weak D call TRBD1 (6 bases). This CDR3 has 14 residues. CDR1 is SGHRS, CDR2 YFSETQ, per germline. V lost 5 bases and J lost 0, with 10 bases in between. The CDR3 nucleotides read TGCGCCAGCAGACAGACAGGTAGCACAGATACGCAGTATTTT. It yields the protein CASRQTGSTDTQYF.

V is TRBV18 and J is TRBJ2-1; D unclear. With 2 bases removed from V and 10 bases from J, the gap between germline ends came to 9 bases. The CDR3 length is 12 residues. The germline V gene encodes CDR1 KGHSH and CDR2 LQKENI. CDR3 sequence (DNA): TGTGCCAGCTCACCAACCCTGGGGGAGCAGTTCTTC. Protein: CASSPTLGEQFF.

This chain connects TRBV18 to TRBJ2-5; D is uncertain. Trimming took off 3 bases at V and 0 bases at J, with 5 bases between the two ends. The CDR3 has 13 residues. Germline V gene data show CDR1 as KGHSH and CDR2 as LQKENI. CDR3 sequence: CASSPGYQETQYF. The CDR3, as DNA: TGTGCCAGCTCACCCGGCTACCAAGAGACCCAGTACTTC.

This clone was detected only once. The V and J genes are TRBV6-1 and TRBJ1-2; 10 positions agree with TRBD1. The CDR3 has 17 amino acids. Looked up from germline, CDR1 is MNHNS and CDR2 is SASEGT. J lost 8 bases, V lost 4 bases, and 16 bases had no gene match. This chain's CDR3 is CASSASRRRDRGMGYTF. The CDR3 nucleotides read TGTGCCAGCAGTGCCTCGCGCCGCCGGGACAGGGGCATGGGCTACACCTTC.

As regards this clone: Germline and junction disagree at one end, which may indicate a read error. The chain has TRBV7-7 and TRBJ1-5, with a possible D match to TRBD1 (5 bases). Germline V gene lookup returns CDR1 SSHAT and CDR2 FNYEAQ (reference sequence). This CDR3 region has 13 residues. CDR3 loop: CASSLGPGKPQHF. CDR3 coding DNA: TGTGCTAGCAGCTTAGGTCCAGGGAAGCCCCAGCATTTT.